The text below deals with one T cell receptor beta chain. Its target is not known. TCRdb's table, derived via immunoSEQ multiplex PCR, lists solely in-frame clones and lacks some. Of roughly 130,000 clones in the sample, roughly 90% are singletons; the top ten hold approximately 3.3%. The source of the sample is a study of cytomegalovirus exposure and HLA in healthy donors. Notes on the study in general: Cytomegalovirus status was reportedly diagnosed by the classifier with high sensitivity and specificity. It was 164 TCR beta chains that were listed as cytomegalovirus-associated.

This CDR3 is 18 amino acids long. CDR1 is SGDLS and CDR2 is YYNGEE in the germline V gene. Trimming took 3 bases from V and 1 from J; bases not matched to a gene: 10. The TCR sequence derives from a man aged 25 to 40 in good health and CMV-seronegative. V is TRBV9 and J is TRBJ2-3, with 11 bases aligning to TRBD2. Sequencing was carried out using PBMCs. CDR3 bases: TGTGCCAGCAGCGGAACCGCTAGCGGGGGGAGGGGCACAGATACGCAGTATTTT. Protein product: CASSGTASGGRGTDTQYF.